This T cell receptor (beta chain) was sequenced during a study of response to subunit inactivated influenza vaccine. TCRdb called the RT-PCR reads again in MiXCR, with one record for every CDR3 protein. The profile shows 860,000 or so distinct CDR3 sequences, 20% to 25% of them singletons. This clonotype was found a few times. This CDR3 region has 13 residues. The V end lost 0 bases, the J end lost 7 bases, and 7 bases lay between the germline ends. Germline V gene data show CDR1 as MNHNY and CDR2 as SVGAGI (reference sequence). The sequencing here drew on PBMCs from blood, taken 5 to 6 days after vaccination. The sequence was obtained from a man aged 50 or older who received an inactivated influenza vaccine. V gene TRBV6-6 combines with J gene TRBJ1-5; D remains unclear. The CDR3 DNA is TGTGCCAGCAGTTACTCGGTTAGACAGCCCCAGCATTTT. This sequence encodes CASSYSVRQPQHF.